These 23 T cell receptor beta chains were all obtained from the same sample, sequenced in a study of blood T cells in healthy people across ages. For the second PCR, which ran for 7 to 11 cycles, a sample-barcoded 5' primer and a J-beta primer mix were used. Each CDR3 protein is one row after TCRdb ran MiXCR on the 5' RACE reads. The repertoire holds around 900,000 distinct CDR3 sequences, under 35% seen once, with approximately 15% in the top ten. The sample comprised blood. These receptor sequences come from a woman aged 80 or over in good health.

This clonotype was seen ten or more times. The chain employs TRBV20-1 and TRBJ1-5, with D possibly matching TRBD1 (6 bases). V was clipped by 2 bases and J by 2 bases, with 16 bases between them. The CDR3 has 16 residues. The germline V gene has CDR1 DFQATT and CDR2 SNEGSKA (reference sequence). The CDR3 spells CSARYSGVIGNQPQHF. CDR3 DNA sequence: TGCAGTGCTAGATACTCAGGGGTAATAGGCAATCAGCCCCAGCATTTT.

Only a few counts were recorded for this clonotype. A read error is possible here, since a much larger clone lies one base away. V gene TRBV5-5 combines with J gene TRBJ2-5; D is unclear. Germline V gene lookup returns CDR1 SGHKS and CDR2 YYEKEE (reference sequence). V shed 5 bases and J shed 11 bases, with 22 bases lying between them. The CDR3 runs to 14 residues. CDR3 sequence (DNA): TGTGCCAGCAGACCGAGTCCCTTCATAATGGAGCAGTACTTC. Its protein is CASRPSPFIMEQYF.

This clonotype appeared many times. The genes are TRBV4-3 and TRBJ2-1; no reliable D call. V lost 6 bases and J lost 5, with 11 bases in between. CDR1 and CDR2 from the germline V gene are LGHNA and YSLEER. The CDR3 covers 13 residues. The CDR3 bases are TGCGCCAGCAGTCGAAAGGAAAACAATGAGCAGTTCTTC. This gives the protein CASSRKENNEQFF.

This clonotype appeared once. The chain combines TRBV20-1 with TRBJ1-5; perhaps TRBD1 as D (5 bases). Looked up from germline, CDR1 is DFQATT and CDR2 is SNEGSKA (reference sequence). V gave up 6 bases and J gave up 3 bases, with 15 bases separating them. The CDR3 sequence is 14 residues long. CDR3 residues: CSASLTGYNQPQHF. CDR3 bases: TGCAGTGCCAGCCTAACAGGATACAATCAGCCCCAGCATTTT.

As for this clonotype: One base away lies a much larger clone, so this may be a sequencing read error. This chain uses TRBV6-1 with TRBJ2-7; D is unresolved. The J call could be wrong; TRBJ2-5 is a better fit for the DNA end. The V gene's germline CDR1 is MNHNS and CDR2 SASEGT. The CDR3 spans 16 residues. CDR3 bases: TGTGCCAGCAGTGTAAATCCCTACGCGTCGGAGGAGACCCAGTACTTC. This encodes CASSVNPYASEETQYF.

This clonotype has only a few counts. The genes are TRBV9 and TRBJ1-3, with D hard to call. Trimming removed 4 bases at V and 4 bases at J, with 15 bases between. The length of the CDR3 is 15 residues. From germline, CDR1 is SGDLS and CDR2 YYNGEE. This CDR3 is CASSPAAVKGNTIYF. The DNA of the CDR3 is TGTGCCAGCAGCCCCGCCGCGGTAAAGGGAAACACCATATATTTT.

A few counts support this clonotype. This chain joins TRBV20-1 and TRBJ2-7; the match to TRBD2 covers 10 bases. Losses at the gene ends were 0 bases for V and 0 bases for J; bases not matched to a gene: 11. The CDR3 length is 18 residues. Germline V gene sequence: CDR1 DFQATT, CDR2 SNEGSKA (reference sequence). Here the CDR3 DNA reads TGCAGTGCTAGAGATCATGGTAGCGGGGGGTATACCTCCTACGAGCAGTACTTC. It translates to CSARDHGSGGYTSYEQYF.

This chain uses TRBV10-1 with TRBJ2-1, with D uncertain. Germline V gene data show CDR1 as WNHNN and CDR2 as SYGVQD (reference sequence). V was cut by 2 bases and J by 6 bases, with 11 bases left in between. CDR3 length: 14 residues. This chain's CDR3 is CASSEGPAGNEQFF. The CDR3 DNA sequence: TGCGCCAGCAGTGAGGGGCCCGCAGGCAATGAGCAGTTCTTC.

This clonotype was counted between two and nine times. This chain links TRBV28 with TRBJ2-3, with D maybe TRBD1 (6 bases). This CDR3 is built from 16 residues. The V gene's germline CDR1 is MDHEN and CDR2 SYDVKM. The V end was cut by 5 bases, the J end by 3 bases, with 18 bases between. CDR3 sequence reads: CASSITGRRGTDTQYF. The CDR3 region has the DNA TGTGCCAGCAGTATCACAGGGAGAAGGGGTACAGATACGCAGTATTTT.

This clonotype was detected many times. V is TRBV6-2 or TRBV6-3 and J is TRBJ2-3, with no clear D. The CDR3 extends over 14 amino acids. Germline V lookup: CDR1 MNHEY, CDR2 SVGEGT. Trimming removed 2 bases at V and 6 bases at J, with 12 bases between. This CDR3 reads CASSYGPARDTQYF. The DNA for the CDR3 is TGTGCCAGCAGTTACGGGCCAGCGAGGGATACGCAGTATTTT.

This clonotype was detected many times. The chain is built from TRBV25-1 and TRBJ2-2, with D perhaps matching TRBD1 or TRBD2 (6 bases each). Trimming took 4 bases from V and 0 from J, leaving 27 bases between them. The CDR3 is made up of 21 amino acids. The V gene's germline CDR1 is MGHDK and CDR2 SYGVNS. CDR3 residues: CASSGGRTGATSFANTGELFF. The CDR3 DNA is TGTGCCAGCAGTGGAGGGAGAACGGGGGCGACTTCTTTCGCGAACACCGGGGAGCTGTTTTTT.

There are many counts of this clonotype. V gene TRBV7-2 combines with J gene TRBJ1-2, with a possible D match to TRBD1 (5 bases). The CDR3 is made up of 14 amino acids. CDR1 and CDR2 (germline): SGHTA, FQGNSA. For the CDR3, the DNA is TGTGCAGCCCCGCTTCGGGGGTCCAACTATGGCTACACCTTC. Protein sequence: CAAPLRGSNYGYTF.

About this clonotype itself: Since a much larger clone is just one base distant, this may be a read error. The rearrangement links TRBV10-3 to TRBJ2-1, with a weak D call TRBD2 (6 bases). The J call may be in error: the DNA end matches TRBJ2-7 better. The CDR3 runs to 17 residues. Germline V gene data show CDR1 as ENHRY and CDR2 as SYGVKD. The CDR3 region has the DNA TGTGCCATCAGTGAGTCGAAGGCTAGCGCCTCCTACAATGAGCAGTACTTC. Translation gives CAISESKASASYNEQYF.

There are a few counts of this clonotype. The V call is TRBV13, the J call TRBJ2-2; D gene unclear. From germline, CDR1 is PRHDT and CDR2 FYEKMQ (reference sequence). This CDR3 spans 17 amino acids. Trimming took 4 bases from V and 0 from J, leaving 15 bases between them. The CDR3 sequence is CASSSTRRSANTGELFF. The CDR3 DNA follows: TGTGCCAGCAGCTCAACCCGACGGAGTGCGAACACCGGGGAGCTGTTTTTT.

This clonotype showed up many times. V and J are TRBV30 and TRBJ2-7, with D tentatively TRBD1 (6 bases). V shed 7 bases and J shed 7 bases, with 14 bases lying between them. CDR3 length: 11 residues. CDR1 GTSNPN and CDR2 SVGIG come from the germline V gene (reference sequence). The CDR3 bases are TGTGCCTATCAAGGGGGAAAGGAGCAGTACTTC. Protein: CAYQGGKEQYF.

This clonotype was seen ten or more times. This sequence joins TRBV29-1 and TRBJ1-2; D ambiguous. Germline V CDR1 and CDR2: SQVTM, ANQGSEA. The CDR3 extends over 8 amino acids. With 4 bases removed from V and 7 bases from J, the gap between germline ends came to 1 base. The DNA of the CDR3 is TGCAGCGTTGGTGGCTACACCTTC. Translating gives CSVGGYTF. The full variable domain, its missing parts supplied by reference TRBV29-1 and TRBJ1-2, is SAVISQKPSRDICQRGTSLTIQCQVDSQVTMMFWYRQQPGQSLTLIATANQGSEATYESGFVIDKFPISRPNLTFSTLTVSNMSPEDSSIYLCSVGGYTFGSGTRLTVV.

As regards this clonotype: A much larger clone sits a single nucleotide away, making a read error possible. J is TRBJ2-1 and V is TRBV19; D is possibly TRBD1 (6 bases). With 10 bases removed from V and 9 bases from J, the gap between germline ends came to 13 bases. Germline assignment: CDR1 LNHDA and CDR2 SQIVND (reference sequence). The CDR3 loop spans 11 amino acids. The CDR3 loop is CATLDRIEQFF. The CDR3 DNA follows: TGTGCCACCCTTGACAGGATTGAGCAGTTCTTC.

There are many counts of this clonotype. The gene calls are TRBV30 and TRBJ2-1; 9 bases fit TRBD1. V was pared by 4 bases and J by 8 bases, with 6 bases of the junction left unmatched. The V gene's germline CDR1 is GTSNPN and CDR2 SVGIG (reference sequence). CDR3 size: 13 residues. The CDR3 region is CAWKGTGNDEQFF. CDR3 nucleotide sequence: TGTGCCTGGAAGGGGACAGGGAACGATGAGCAGTTCTTC.

The V gene is TRBV29-1, the J gene TRBJ2-3; no clear D gene. The CDR3 is 14 residues long. V gave up 7 bases and J gave up 0 bases, with 14 bases separating them. Germline V gene data show CDR1 as SQVTM and CDR2 as ANQGSEA. The DNA for the CDR3 is TGCAGCGCTAGGAAAGCGTCGAGCACAGATACGCAGTATTTT. Translating it yields CSARKASSTDTQYF.

J is TRBJ1-2 and V is TRBV4-1; maybe TRBD1 (5 bases). Germline V gene data show CDR1 as MGHRA and CDR2 as YSYEKL. The length of the CDR3 is 16 residues. Trimming removed 0 bases at V and 4 bases at J, with 15 bases between. CDR3 nucleotide sequence: TGCGCCAGCAGCCAAGATACCACAGGACTTGGCTATGGCTACACCTTC. Translated: CASSQDTTGLGYGYTF.

In this sample, this clonotype turned up once. The rearrangement uses TRBV5-1 and TRBJ1-2; the match to TRBD1 covers 7 bases. The V gene end was trimmed by 0 bases and the J gene end by 1 base; junction bases not matched to a gene: 6. The CDR3 totals 16 residues. Germline CDR1 reads SGHRS; CDR2 reads YFSETQ. CDR3 bases: TGCGCCAGCAGCTTGGGCAGGGGACAGCGTAACTATGGCTACACCTTC. It is translated as CASSLGRGQRNYGYTF.

The CDR3 DNA reads as TGTGCCAGCAGCATTGGTCCGGGGACAGATACGCAGTATTTT. It translates to CASSIGPGTDTQYF. V and J are TRBV14 and TRBJ2-3; D possibly corresponds to TRBD2 (5 bases). V lost 5 bases, J lost 3 bases, and 12 bases lay in between. Germline V gene data show CDR1 as SGHDN and CDR2 as FVKESK. There are 14 residues in the CDR3.

The chain links TRBV6-1 to TRBJ2-1, with D maybe TRBD1 (5 bases). The CDR3 contains 15 residues. V lost 2 bases and J 6 bases, leaving 14 bases between the germline ends. Germline CDR1 reads MNHNS; CDR2 reads SASEGT. DNA for the CDR3: TGTGCCAGCAGTGAAAGGGGTGACACGGGCAATGAGCAGTTCTTC. Protein product: CASSERGDTGNEQFF.